The 2 T cell receptor beta chains reported below all come from one sample, sequenced in a study of shared clonotypes between healthy human individuals. TCRdb's table, derived via immunoSEQ multiplex PCR, lists solely in-frame clones and lacks some. The top ten clones hold 0.36% of a sample with roughly 1.4 million clones, approximately 98.5% of them seen once. Sequenced: naive CD4+ T cells sorted from blood. The subset: CD45RA+ positively selected. Receptors originate from a man aged 25-45 years in good health.

This clone was seen once. V is TRBV6-1 and J is TRBJ1-2; D remains ambiguous. The CDR3 has 14 residues. V lost 4 bases, J lost 1 base, and 10 bases lay in between. From germline, CDR1 is MNHNS and CDR2 SASEGT. This chain's CDR3 is CASSAVSFNYGYTF. In DNA, the CDR3 is TGTGCCAGCAGTGCCGTATCGTTTAACTATGGCTACACCTTC.

The J gene is TRBJ2-6, the V gene TRBV5-1; D possibly matches TRBD1 or TRBD2 (5 bases each). CDR1 and CDR2 (germline): SGHRS, YFSETQ. V gave up 4 bases and J gave up 2 bases, with 16 bases separating them. This CDR3 contains 17 residues. CDR3 DNA: TGCGCCAGCAGCCGGGGCCGTACCCTCCCTGGGGCCAACGTCCTGACTTTC. This translates into CASSRGRTLPGANVLTF.